Reported below is one T cell receptor (beta chain). The record originates from a study of blood T cell repertoires in COVID-19. Overall study context: The study drew acute and convalescent COVID-19 samples from the United States, Italy and Spain.

Source study methods: Using reference gene primer amplification, nucleated cell counts were estimated. Clones were sequenced by immunoSEQ multiplex PCR, and TCRdb holds only the in-frame ones, with some missing. The V and J calls and clone size are taken from that table; D and trimming were inferred from the DNA. The table records hundreds of thousands of clones, about 83% of them present only once. CDR3 length: 15 residues. Trimming removed 1 base at V and 4 bases at J, with 11 bases between. Germline V gene sequence: CDR1 SGHAT, CDR2 FQNNGV. The TCR originated in a middle-aged woman with active or convalescent COVID-19. The chain is built from TRBV11-2 and TRBJ2-1; D might be TRBD2 (6 bases). Input material: peripheral blood. CDR3 DNA: TGTGCCAGCAGCTTAGTTCTGGGGACTTACAATGAGCAGTTCTTC. This encodes CASSLVLGTYNEQFF.